This is a list of T cell receptor beta chains from one sample in a study of cytomegalovirus exposure and HLA in healthy donors. TCRdb's copy holds only in-frame clones and misses some; the assay was immunoSEQ multiplex PCR. The sample lists 150,000 to 200,000 clones, 75% to 80% occurring once. Specimen: PBMCs. All receptors come from a woman in her forties or fifties in good health and CMV-seropositive. Both conserved end residues are part of each CDR3.

v_call	j_call	cdr3_aa
TRBV5-1	TRBJ1-4	CASSLGTLKRDEKLFF
TRBV7-2	TRBJ1-2	CASSPRTEGGYTF
TRBV9	TRBJ2-3	CASSVEGVGTDTQYF
TRBV25-1	TRBJ1-4	CASSDPGTGNEKLFF
TRBV7-2	TRBJ2-5	CASSSQGARETQYF
TRBV6-4	TRBJ2-3	CASSDGQGADTQYF
TRBV5-6	TRBJ2-3	CASSQRTGASTDTQYF
TRBV20-1	TRBJ2-5	CSASQQETQYF
TRBV13	TRBJ2-4	CASSSNRGNIQYF
TRBV11-3	TRBJ2-2	CASTWDSNTGELFF
TRBV5-1	TRBJ2-1	CASSQPGLAQYTYQFF
TRBV5-1	TRBJ2-6	CASSTQTGTGGRANVLTF
TRBV6-4	TRBJ1-2	CASSPGQGFLGYTF
TRBV28	TRBJ2-7	CASSLSGEQYF
TRBV5-6	TRBJ1-2	CASSLMSAGYTF
TRBV27	TRBJ1-1	CASSFRSGTEAFF
TRBV6-1	TRBJ1-2	CASSGTRTGPYGYTF
TRBV4-1	TRBJ2-1	CASSQDLTGRRGRGRSEQFF
TRBV9	TRBJ2-3	CASSVAAGVGGTQYF
TRBV18	TRBJ2-1	CASSPQLATNEQFF
TRBV6-1	TRBJ1-2	CASGPGGYTF
TRBV15	TRBJ2-1	CATSRDWGGTYNEQFF
TRBV7-2	TRBJ2-2	CASTRARGGHTGELFF
TRBV7-9	TRBJ2-7	CASSSGGTGGRGYEQYF
TRBV29-1	TRBJ2-3	CSVDSTGGTDTQYF
TRBV2	TRBJ2-3	CASYGPTLGAGSDTQYF
TRBV28	TRBJ1-3	CASSLQGSGNTIYF
TRBV19	TRBJ1-6	CASSIYRTGGAYSPLHF
TRBV28	TRBJ1-2	CASSLLAGGYGYTF
TRBV27	TRBJ1-5	CASSPKTGGNQPQHF
TRBV6-6	TRBJ2-1	CASVREGSYNEQFF
TRBV19	TRBJ2-3	CASSPGLLDTQYF
TRBV9	TRBJ2-3	CASSLRHRSSLTDTQYF
TRBV7-8	TRBJ1-2	CASSTQQGSNYGYTF
TRBV19	TRBJ2-6	CASSIDLSGANVLTF
TRBV2	TRBJ2-1	CASRETSGTYDEQFF
TRBV20-1	TRBJ2-5	CSASGKETQYF
TRBV6-6	TRBJ2-1	CASSFLAGGAVEQFF
TRBV10-3	TRBJ1-3	CAISESGTGPSGNTIYF
TRBV14	TRBJ1-2	CASSQVVGTGYGYTF
TRBV6-6	TRBJ1-4	CASSYEGVMFF
TRBV7-6	TRBJ1-2	CASSPGQGASTF
TRBV6-6	TRBJ1-5	CASRDSGNQPQHF
TRBV29-1	TRBJ1-4	CSASGQINEKLFF
TRBV4-1	TRBJ1-5	CASSQPDRENQPQHF
TRBV10-3	TRBJ1-3	CAIVQGDSGNTIYF
TRBV5-1	TRBJ1-2	CASSLDGQDLNYGYTF
TRBV4-3	TRBJ2-7	CASSQDNRGYEQYF
TRBV2	TRBJ1-2	CASSEQGDYGYTF
TRBV5-6	TRBJ2-5	CASRSSGRAVETQYF
TRBV5-6	TRBJ1-1	CASRFLGRYTEAFF
TRBV5-6	TRBJ1-4	CASSSRVEKLFF
TRBV7-9	TRBJ2-7	CASSILGQGNHEQYF
TRBV5-1	TRBJ2-3	CASSLSPVSTDTQYF